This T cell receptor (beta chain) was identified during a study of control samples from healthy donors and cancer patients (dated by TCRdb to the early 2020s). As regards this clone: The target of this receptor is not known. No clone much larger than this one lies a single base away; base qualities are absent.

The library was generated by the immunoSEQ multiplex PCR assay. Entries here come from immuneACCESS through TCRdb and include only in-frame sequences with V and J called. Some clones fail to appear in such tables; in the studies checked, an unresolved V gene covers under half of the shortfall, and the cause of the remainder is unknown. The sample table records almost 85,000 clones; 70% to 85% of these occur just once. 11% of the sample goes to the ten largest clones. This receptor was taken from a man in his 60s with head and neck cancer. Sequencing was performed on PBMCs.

The sequence in DNA is TGTGCCAGCAGCTTACGGCAGGGGGCAGGTGATGAGCAGTTCTTC. It codes for CASSLRQGAGDEQFF. The chain is encoded by TRBV7-9 joined to TRBJ2-1; 8 central bases correspond to TRBD1. The germline V and J ends show losses of 2 bases and 8 bases respectively, and no gene match explains 8 bases of the junction. The CDR3 starts with the cysteine, ends with the phenylalanine, and has 15 residues. The entry retains the CDR3 DNA only, 45 bases that are in frame from base 1. The germline V gene (reference sequence) sets CDR1 to SEHNR and CDR2 to FQNEAQ.